What follows are 17 T cell receptor beta chains derived from one specimen sequenced in a study of blood T cell repertoires in COVID-19. Sequenced by immunoSEQ multiplex PCR; TCRdb stores in-frame clones only, minus some. The data show roughly 170,000 clones, 81% seen once. Sequencing was carried out using PBMCs or T cells enriched from blood (not recorded which). The source is a middle-aged woman with acute COVID-19.

The chain employs TRBV5-1 and TRBJ1-1; 7 bases agree with TRBD1. Germline CDR1 and CDR2: SGHRS and YFSETQ. Trimming removed 4 bases from V and 7 bases from J; junction bases left unmatched: 16. The CDR3 runs 16 residues. The CDR3 DNA is TGCGCCAGCAGCCCTTCAGGGGGGCGGGTGGGGATTGAAGCTTTCTTT. This gives the protein CASSPSGGRVGIEAFF.

V is TRBV19 and J is TRBJ2-3; 10 nucleotides match TRBD2. Per germline, CDR1 LNHDA and CDR2 SQIVND (reference sequence). This CDR3 has 14 residues. J lost 4 bases, V lost 5 bases, and 3 bases had no gene match. The CDR3 DNA is TGTGCCAGTAGTCCCCTAGCGGGAGCAGATACGCAGTATTTT. This gives the protein CASSPLAGADTQYF.

V gene TRBV5-1 combines with J gene TRBJ2-1; 11 bases fit TRBD2. V dropped 0 bases and J dropped 9; count of bases not matched to a gene: 11. CDR1 is SGHRS and CDR2 is YFSETQ in the germline V gene. This CDR3 spans 17 amino acids. The CDR3 nucleotides read TGCGCCAGCAGCTTGGTGATAGCGGGAGGGCCCGTCGGTGAGCAGTTCTTC. It is translated as CASSLVIAGGPVGEQFF.

In this sample, this clone turned up once. The chain employs TRBV2 and TRBJ2-1, with D possibly being TRBD2 (6 bases). Trimming stripped 9 bases from V and 5 bases from J, with 17 bases between. This CDR3 is built from 14 residues. Germline assignment: CDR1 SNHLY and CDR2 FYNNEI. CDR3 protein: CASKPGLPNNEQFF. The CDR3 DNA sequence: TGTGCCAGTAAGCCGGGACTTCCCAACAATGAGCAGTTCTTC.

The CDR3 bases are TGTGCCAGCAGCCGCCTGACTAGCGGGGTATTCGTTACCCGGTTCTTC. Encoded protein: CASSRLTSGVFVTRFF. The chain is built from TRBV3-1 (or the pseudogene TRBV3-2) and TRBJ2-1; TRBD2 matches at 11 bases. Per the germline V gene, CDR1 is LGHDT and CDR2 is YNNKEL (reference sequence). With 4 bases clipped from V and 15 bases from J, the junction kept 17 bases outside the gene matches. The CDR3 has 16 amino acids.

The chain links TRBV27 to TRBJ1-6; D is possibly TRBD1 (6 bases). Trimming removed 2 bases from V and 10 bases from J, with 12 bases in between. From germline, CDR1 is MNHEY and CDR2 SMNVEV (reference sequence). The CDR3 is made up of 14 amino acids. CDR3 region: CASSLAGDRSPLHF. The CDR3 region has the DNA TGTGCCAGCAGTTTAGCAGGGGATCGGTCACCCCTCCACTTT.

The chain combines TRBV7-2 with TRBJ2-7, with TRBD2 identical over 10 bases. The CDR3 contains 15 residues. From germline, CDR1 is SGHTA and CDR2 FQGNSA. With V trimmed by 1 base and J by 3 bases, 3 bases remained unmatched. The CDR3 DNA follows: TGTGCCAGCAGCTTAGGGGCTAGCGGGAGCTACGAGCAGTACTTC. It specifies CASSLGASGSYEQYF.

This chain uses TRBV14 with TRBJ2-3; 7 nucleotides agree with TRBD2. The V and J ends lost 4 bases and 0 bases, in that order; junction bases with no gene match: 7. The CDR3 is made up of 16 amino acids. Germline lookup yields CDR1 SGHDN and CDR2 FVKESK. CDR3 protein: CASSPGLAVSTDTQYF. The CDR3 nucleotides are TGTGCCAGCAGCCCCGGGCTAGCGGTTAGCACAGATACGCAGTATTTT.

This sequence joins TRBV6-5 and TRBJ2-1; D is perhaps TRBD1 (5 bases). CDR1 is MNHEY and CDR2 is SVGAGI in the germline V gene. The germline V and J ends were trimmed by 8 bases and 5 bases, with 19 bases remaining between them. The CDR3 loop spans 15 amino acids. CDR3 region: CASHGAPPIHNEQFF. CDR3 bases: TGTGCCAGCCATGGGGCTCCCCCTATCCACAATGAGCAGTTCTTC.

The chain joins TRBV12-3 or TRBV12-4 to TRBJ1-1; D remains unclear. The V gene lost 3 bases and the J gene lost 4 bases, with 9 bases spanning the gap. The CDR3 runs to 13 residues. The CDR3 region has the DNA TGTGCCAGCAGTTTTGGGCAGATCACTGAAGCTTTCTTT. Translating gives CASSFGQITEAFF.

V gene TRBV7-8 combines with J gene TRBJ2-1; 10 bases agree with TRBD2. Trimming at V came to 6 bases and at J to 6 bases, leaving 11 bases not matched to a gene. The germline V gene has CDR1 SGHVS and CDR2 FQNEAQ. The CDR3 contains 16 residues. The CDR3 DNA follows: TGTGCCAGCAGACCCAGGCTAGCGGGGGTGTCCAATGAGCAGTTCTTC. Protein sequence: CASRPRLAGVSNEQFF.

This clone has a single count. The V call is TRBV5-1, the J call TRBJ2-3; D unresolved. The CDR3 is 12 residues long. Deletions cut 7 bases from V and 1 base from J, with 7 bases between. The germline gives CDR1 SGHRS, CDR2 YFSETQ. CDR3 region: CASGQGTDTQYF. The CDR3 DNA is TGCGCCAGCGGGCAGGGCACAGATACGCAGTATTTT.

The gene calls are TRBV28 and TRBJ1-2; possible D gene TRBD1, 6 bases. Trimming removed 3 bases at V and 7 bases at J, with 18 bases between. This CDR3 has 15 amino acids. The germline gives CDR1 MDHEN, CDR2 SYDVKM. The CDR3 region is CASSLRRTSRGGYTF. As DNA, the CDR3 is TGTGCCAGCAGTTTGAGGCGTACTTCCAGGGGTGGCTACACCTTC.

The rearrangement links TRBV10-2 to TRBJ2-1; D is undetermined. The CDR3 extends over 12 amino acids. Per germline, CDR1 WSHSY and CDR2 SAAADI. The V and J ends lost 6 bases and 9 bases respectively, with 12 bases between them. The chain's CDR3 is CASSGGVAEQFF. The CDR3 DNA reads as TGCGCCAGCAGCGGCGGCGTGGCTGAGCAGTTCTTC.

The genes are TRBV3-1 (or the pseudogene TRBV3-2) and TRBJ1-1; a weak D match, TRBD1 (5 bases). The germline V and J ends were trimmed by 0 bases and 0 bases, with 8 bases remaining between them. The germline CDR1 and CDR2 sequences are LGHDT and YNNKEL (reference sequence). This CDR3 has 15 amino acids. The CDR3 sequence: CASSQDARVNTEAFF. As DNA, the CDR3 is TGTGCCAGCAGCCAAGATGCCAGGGTGAACACTGAAGCTTTCTTT.

This clone was observed a handful of times. V and J are TRBV18 and TRBJ1-1; D is uncertain. The germline gives CDR1 KGHSH, CDR2 LQKENI. Between the trimmed V and J ends, which lost 5 bases and 0 bases, there was a span of 7 bases. The CDR3 extends over 13 amino acids. The CDR3, as DNA: TGTGCCAGCTCAATGATAGTGAACACTGAAGCTTTCTTT. Translating it yields CASSMIVNTEAFF.

The rearrangement links TRBV7-9 to TRBJ1-4; D unresolved. The CDR3 consists of 17 residues. Trimming removed 1 base at V and 3 bases at J, with 15 bases between. Germline V CDR1 and CDR2: SEHNR, FQNEAQ (reference sequence). The CDR3 loop is CASSLVGLDRANEKLFF. The CDR3 DNA sequence: TGTGCCAGCAGCTTAGTTGGCCTCGACCGGGCTAATGAAAAACTGTTTTTT.